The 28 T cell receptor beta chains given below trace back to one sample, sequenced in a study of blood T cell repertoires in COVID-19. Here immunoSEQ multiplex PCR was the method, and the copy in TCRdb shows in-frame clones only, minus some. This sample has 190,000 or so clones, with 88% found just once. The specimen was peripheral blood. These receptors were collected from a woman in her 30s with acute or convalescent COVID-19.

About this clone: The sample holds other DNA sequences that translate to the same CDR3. The CDR3: CASSPGQVGYEQYF. Here the CDR3 DNA reads TGTGCCAGCTCACCCGGACAGGTGGGGTACGAGCAGTACTTC. The chain employs TRBV18 and TRBJ2-7; 7 positions match TRBD1. The CDR3 loop spans 14 amino acids. V shed 3 bases and J 4 bases; nucleotides not matched to a gene: 6. The germline CDR1 and CDR2 sequences are KGHSH and LQKENI.

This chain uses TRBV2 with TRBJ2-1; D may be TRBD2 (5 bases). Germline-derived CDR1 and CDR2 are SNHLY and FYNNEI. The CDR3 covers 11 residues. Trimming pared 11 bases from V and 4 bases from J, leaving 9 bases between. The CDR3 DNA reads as TGTGCCGCCTCGGGGTACAATGAGCAGTTCTTC. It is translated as CAASGYNEQFF.

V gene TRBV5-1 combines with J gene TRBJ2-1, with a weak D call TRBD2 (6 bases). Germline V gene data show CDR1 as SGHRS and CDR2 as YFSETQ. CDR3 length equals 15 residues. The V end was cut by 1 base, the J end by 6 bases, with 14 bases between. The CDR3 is CASSLQAGPSNEQFF. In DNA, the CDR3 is TGCGCCAGCAGCTTGCAGGCGGGACCTTCCAATGAGCAGTTCTTC.

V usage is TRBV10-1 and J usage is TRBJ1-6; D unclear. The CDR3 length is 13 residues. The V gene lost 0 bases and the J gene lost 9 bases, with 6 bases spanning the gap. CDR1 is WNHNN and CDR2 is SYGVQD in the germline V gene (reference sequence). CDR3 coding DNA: TGCGCCAGCAGTGAGTCTGTAGTTTCACCCCTCCACTTT. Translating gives CASSESVVSPLHF.

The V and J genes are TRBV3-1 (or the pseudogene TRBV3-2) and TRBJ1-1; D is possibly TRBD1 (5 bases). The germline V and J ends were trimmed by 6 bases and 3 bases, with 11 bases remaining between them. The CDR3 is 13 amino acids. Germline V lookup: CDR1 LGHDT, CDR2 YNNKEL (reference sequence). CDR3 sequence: CASSPGADTEAFF. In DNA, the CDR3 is TGTGCCAGCAGTCCTGGGGCGGACACTGAAGCTTTCTTT.

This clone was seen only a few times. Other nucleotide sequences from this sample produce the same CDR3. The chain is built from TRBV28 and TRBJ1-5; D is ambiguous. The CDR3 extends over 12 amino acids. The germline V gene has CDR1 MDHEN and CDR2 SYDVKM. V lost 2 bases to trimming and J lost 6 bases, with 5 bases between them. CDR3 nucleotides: TGTGCCAGCAGTTTAGCAGGTCAGCCCCAGCATTTT. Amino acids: CASSLAGQPQHF.

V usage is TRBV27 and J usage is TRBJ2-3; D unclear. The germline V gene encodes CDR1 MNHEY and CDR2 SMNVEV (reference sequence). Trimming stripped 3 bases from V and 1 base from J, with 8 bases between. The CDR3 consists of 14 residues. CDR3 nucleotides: TGTGCCAGCAGTTTTCAACTTGGCACAGATACGCAGTATTTT. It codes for CASSFQLGTDTQYF.

Here the CDR3 reads CAWSPLTYSTEAFF. The CDR3 nucleotides read TGTGCCTGGAGTCCTCTAACTTATAGTACTGAAGCTTTCTTT. This sequence joins TRBV30 and TRBJ1-1; D gene uncertain. Germline assignment: CDR1 GTSNPN and CDR2 SVGIG (reference sequence). V was trimmed by 2 bases and J by 5 bases, leaving 15 bases between them. The CDR3 extends over 14 amino acids.

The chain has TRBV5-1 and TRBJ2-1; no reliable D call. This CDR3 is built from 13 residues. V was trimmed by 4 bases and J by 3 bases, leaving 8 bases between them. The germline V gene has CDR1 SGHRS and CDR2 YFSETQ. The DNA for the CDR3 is TGCGCCAGCAGCGCAGATCACTACAATGAGCAGTTCTTC. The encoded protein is CASSADHYNEQFF. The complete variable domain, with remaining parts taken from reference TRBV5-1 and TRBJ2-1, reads KAGVTQTPRYLIKTRGQQVTLSCSPISGHRSVSWYQQTPGQGLQFLFEYFSETQRNKGNFPGRFSGRQFSNSRSEMNVSTLELGDSALYLCASSADHYNEQFFGPGTRLTVL.

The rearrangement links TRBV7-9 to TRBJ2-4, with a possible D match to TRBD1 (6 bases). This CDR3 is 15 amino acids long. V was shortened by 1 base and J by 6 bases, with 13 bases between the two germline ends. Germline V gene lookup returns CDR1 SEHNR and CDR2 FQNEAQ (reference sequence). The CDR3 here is CASSLGGGELNIQYF. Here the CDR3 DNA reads TGTGCCAGCAGCTTAGGTGGGGGCGAGTTAAACATTCAGTACTTC.

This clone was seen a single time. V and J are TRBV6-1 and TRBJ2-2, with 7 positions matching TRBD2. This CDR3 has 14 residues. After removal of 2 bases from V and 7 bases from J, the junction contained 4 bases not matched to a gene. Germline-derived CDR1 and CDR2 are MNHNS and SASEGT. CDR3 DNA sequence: TGTGCCAGCAGTGAATTAGCGGGCGGCGGGGAGCTGTTTTTT. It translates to CASSELAGGGELFF.

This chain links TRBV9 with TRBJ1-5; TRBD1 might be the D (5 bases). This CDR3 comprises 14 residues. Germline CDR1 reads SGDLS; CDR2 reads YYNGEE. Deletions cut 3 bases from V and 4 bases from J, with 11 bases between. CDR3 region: CASSGGAKNQPQHF. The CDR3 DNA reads TGTGCCAGCAGCGGCGGGGCAAAAAATCAGCCCCAGCATTTT.

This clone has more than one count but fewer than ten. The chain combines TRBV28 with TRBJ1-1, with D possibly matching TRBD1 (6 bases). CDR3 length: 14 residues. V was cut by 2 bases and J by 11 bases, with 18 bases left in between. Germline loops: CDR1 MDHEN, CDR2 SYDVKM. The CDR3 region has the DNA TGTGCCAGCAGTTTACCCGGGCAGGGGAAGATGGCTTTCTTT. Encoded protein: CASSLPGQGKMAFF.

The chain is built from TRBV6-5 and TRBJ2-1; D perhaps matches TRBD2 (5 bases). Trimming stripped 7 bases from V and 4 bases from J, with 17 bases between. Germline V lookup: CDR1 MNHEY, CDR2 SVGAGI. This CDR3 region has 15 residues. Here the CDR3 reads CASIPGLTNYNEQFF. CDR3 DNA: TGTGCCAGCATCCCCGGACTCACAAATTACAATGAGCAGTTCTTC.

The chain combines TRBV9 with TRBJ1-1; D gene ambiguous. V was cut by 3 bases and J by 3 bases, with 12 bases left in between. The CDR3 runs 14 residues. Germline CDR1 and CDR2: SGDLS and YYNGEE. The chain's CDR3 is CASSESPGHTEAFF. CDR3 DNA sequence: TGTGCCAGCAGCGAATCCCCTGGGCACACTGAAGCTTTCTTT. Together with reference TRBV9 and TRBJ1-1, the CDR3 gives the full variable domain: DSGVTQTPKHLITATGQRVTLRCSPRSGDLSVYWYQQSLDQGLQFLIQYYNGEERAKGNILERFSAQQFPDLHSELNLSSLELGDSALYFCASSESPGHTEAFFGQGTRLTVV.

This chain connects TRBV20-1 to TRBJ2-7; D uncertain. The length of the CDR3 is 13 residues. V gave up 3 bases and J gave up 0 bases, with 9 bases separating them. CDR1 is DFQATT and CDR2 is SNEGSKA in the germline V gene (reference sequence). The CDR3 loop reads CSASSSYSYEQYF. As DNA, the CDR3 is TGCAGTGCTAGTTCATCCTACTCCTACGAGCAGTACTTC.

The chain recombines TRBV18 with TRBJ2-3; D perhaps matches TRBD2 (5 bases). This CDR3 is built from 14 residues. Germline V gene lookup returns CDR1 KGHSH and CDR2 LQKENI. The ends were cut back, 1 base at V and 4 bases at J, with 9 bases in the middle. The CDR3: CASSPLDSADTQYF. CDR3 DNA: TGTGCCAGCTCACCACTGGACTCAGCAGATACGCAGTATTTT.

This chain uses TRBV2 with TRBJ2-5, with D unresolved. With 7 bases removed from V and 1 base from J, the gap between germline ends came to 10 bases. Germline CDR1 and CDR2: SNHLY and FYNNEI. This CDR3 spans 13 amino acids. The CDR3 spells CASTKWAQETQYF. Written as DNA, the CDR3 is TGTGCCAGCACCAAGTGGGCCCAAGAGACCCAGTACTTC.

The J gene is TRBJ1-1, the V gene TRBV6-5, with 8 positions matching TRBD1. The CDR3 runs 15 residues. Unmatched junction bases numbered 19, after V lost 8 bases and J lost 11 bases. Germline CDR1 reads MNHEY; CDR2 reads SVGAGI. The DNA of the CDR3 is TGTGCCAGCCCACCGGGACAGGCCCCTCCTGGAGGGGCTTTCTTT. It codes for CASPPGQAPPGGAFF.

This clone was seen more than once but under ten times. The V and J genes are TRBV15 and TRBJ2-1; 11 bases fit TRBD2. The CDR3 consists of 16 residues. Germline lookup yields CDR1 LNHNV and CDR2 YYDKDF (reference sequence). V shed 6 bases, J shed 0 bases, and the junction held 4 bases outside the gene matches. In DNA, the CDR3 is TGTGCCACCAGGGTAGCGGGAGGGAGCTCCTACAATGAGCAGTTCTTC. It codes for CATRVAGGSSYNEQFF.

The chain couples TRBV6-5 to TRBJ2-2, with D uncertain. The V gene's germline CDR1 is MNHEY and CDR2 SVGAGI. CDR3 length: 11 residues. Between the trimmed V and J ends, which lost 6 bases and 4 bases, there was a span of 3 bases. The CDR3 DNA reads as TGTGCCAGCAGAGCCACCGGGGAGCTGTTTTTT. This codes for CASRATGELFF.

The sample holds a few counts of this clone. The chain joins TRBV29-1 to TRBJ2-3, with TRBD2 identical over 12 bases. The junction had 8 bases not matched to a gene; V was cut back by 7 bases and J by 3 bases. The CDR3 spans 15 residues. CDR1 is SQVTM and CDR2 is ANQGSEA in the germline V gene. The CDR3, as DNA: TGCAGCGCCGGACTAGCGGGAAGGAGGACAGATACGCAGTATTTT. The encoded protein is CSAGLAGRRTDTQYF.

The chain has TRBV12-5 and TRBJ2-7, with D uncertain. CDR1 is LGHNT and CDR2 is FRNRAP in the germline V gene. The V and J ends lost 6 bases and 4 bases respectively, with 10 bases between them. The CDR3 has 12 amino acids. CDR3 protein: CASGRTSYEQYF. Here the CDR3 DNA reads TGTGCTAGTGGCCGAACCAGTTACGAGCAGTACTTC.

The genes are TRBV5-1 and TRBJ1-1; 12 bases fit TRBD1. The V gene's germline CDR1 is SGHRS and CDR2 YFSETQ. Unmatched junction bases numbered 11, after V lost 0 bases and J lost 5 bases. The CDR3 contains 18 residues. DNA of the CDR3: TGCGCCAGCAGCTTGGCCGGGGGACAGGGGGCAAGAGGAACTGAAGCTTTCTTT. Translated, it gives CASSLAGGQGARGTEAFF.

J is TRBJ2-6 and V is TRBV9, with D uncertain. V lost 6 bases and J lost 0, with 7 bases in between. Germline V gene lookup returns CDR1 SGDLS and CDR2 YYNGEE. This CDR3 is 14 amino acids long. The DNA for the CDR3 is TGTGCCAGCAATGCAGGCTCTGGGGCCAACGTCCTGACTTTC. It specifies CASNAGSGANVLTF.

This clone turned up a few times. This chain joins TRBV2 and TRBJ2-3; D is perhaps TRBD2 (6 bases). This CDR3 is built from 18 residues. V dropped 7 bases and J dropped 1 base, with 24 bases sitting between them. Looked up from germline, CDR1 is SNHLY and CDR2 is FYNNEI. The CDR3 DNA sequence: TGTGCCAGCACCCGGAGGCGGGACGAGGAGAGAGGCACAGATACGCAGTATTTT. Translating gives CASTRRRDEERGTDTQYF.

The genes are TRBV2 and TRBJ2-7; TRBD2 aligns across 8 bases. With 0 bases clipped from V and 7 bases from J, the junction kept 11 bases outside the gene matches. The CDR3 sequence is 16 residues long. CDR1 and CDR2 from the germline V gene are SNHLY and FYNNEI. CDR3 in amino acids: CASSEAVTGLGIEQYF. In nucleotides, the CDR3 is TGTGCCAGCAGTGAAGCGGTTACGGGACTAGGAATTGAGCAGTACTTC.

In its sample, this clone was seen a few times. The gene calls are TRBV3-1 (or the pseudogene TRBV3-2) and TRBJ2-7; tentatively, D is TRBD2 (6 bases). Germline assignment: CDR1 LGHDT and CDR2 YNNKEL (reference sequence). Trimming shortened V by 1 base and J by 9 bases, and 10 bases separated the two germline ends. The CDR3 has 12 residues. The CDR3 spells CASSQGQGGQYF. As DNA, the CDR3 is TGTGCCAGCAGCCAAGGGCAGGGAGGGCAGTACTTC.